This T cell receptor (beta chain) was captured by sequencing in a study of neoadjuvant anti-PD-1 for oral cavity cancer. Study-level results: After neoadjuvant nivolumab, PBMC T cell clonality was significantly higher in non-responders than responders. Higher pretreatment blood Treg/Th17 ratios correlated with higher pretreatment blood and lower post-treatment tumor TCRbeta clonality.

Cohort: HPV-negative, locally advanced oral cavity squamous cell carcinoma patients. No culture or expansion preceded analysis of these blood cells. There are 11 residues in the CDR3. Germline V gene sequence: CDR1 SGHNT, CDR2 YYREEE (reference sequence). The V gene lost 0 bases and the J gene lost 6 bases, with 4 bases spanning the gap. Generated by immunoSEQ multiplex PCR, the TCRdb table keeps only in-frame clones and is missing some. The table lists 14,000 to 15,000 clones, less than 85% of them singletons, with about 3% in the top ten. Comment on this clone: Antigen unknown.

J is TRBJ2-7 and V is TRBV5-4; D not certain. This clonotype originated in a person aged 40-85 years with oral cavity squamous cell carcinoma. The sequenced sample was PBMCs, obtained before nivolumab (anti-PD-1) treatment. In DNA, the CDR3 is TGTGCCAGCAGCTTGGGCACCGAGCAGTACTTC. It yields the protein CASSLGTEQYF.